Following are 11 T cell receptor beta chains from one sample sequenced in a study of shared clonotypes between healthy human individuals. Sequencing used immunoSEQ multiplex PCR; TCRdb keeps in-frame clones, though not all of them. The data show around 2,100,000 clones, about 95% seen once. Naive CD8 cells comprised CD45RO-negative, CCR7-positively selected cells, excluding terminally differentiated effector memory CD45RA+ cells. The material sequenced was naive CD8+ T cells sorted from blood. These receptors were obtained from a man aged 18 to 29 in good health.

The chain couples TRBV19 to TRBJ2-2; 10 bases map to TRBD2. V trimming: 1 base; J trimming: 5 bases; junction bases outside the gene matches: 7. There are 17 residues in the CDR3. Germline V gene lookup returns CDR1 LNHDA and CDR2 SQIVND (reference sequence). CDR3 amino acids: CASSIGPAGGWTGELFF. CDR3 sequence (DNA): TGTGCCAGTAGTATAGGCCCAGCGGGAGGGTGGACCGGGGAGCTGTTTTTT.

The gene calls are TRBV7-8 and TRBJ1-1, with 9 bases matching TRBD1. Germline assignment: CDR1 SGHVS and CDR2 FQNEAQ. CDR3 length equals 15 residues. Trimming took 5 bases from V and 4 from J; bases not matched to a gene: 8. The CDR3 sequence is CASSPGQGMGTEAFF. Here the CDR3 DNA reads TGTGCCAGCAGCCCCGGACAGGGGATGGGCACTGAAGCTTTCTTT.

As concerns this clone: Other DNA sequences in the sample encode the same CDR3. The V gene is TRBV7-9, the J gene TRBJ1-1; D gene unclear. The CDR3 is made up of 12 amino acids. V was shortened by 5 bases and J by 1 base, with 5 bases between the two germline ends. Germline assignment: CDR1 SEHNR and CDR2 FQNEAQ (reference sequence). CDR3 DNA sequence: TGTGCCAGCAGCATCGGGAACACTGAAGCTTTCTTT. Its protein is CASSIGNTEAFF.

This chain uses TRBV6-6 with TRBJ2-7; tentative D call: TRBD2 (5 bases). Germline CDR1 reads MNHNY; CDR2 reads SVGAGI (reference sequence). The CDR3 has 13 residues. V lost 7 bases to trimming and J lost 3 bases, with 13 bases between them. The chain's CDR3 is CASTVAGNYEQYF. The CDR3 DNA is TGTGCCAGCACCGTTGCCGGGAACTACGAGCAGTACTTC.

This chain uses TRBV4-3 with TRBJ2-7; D is unresolved. The CDR3 runs 15 residues. Per the germline V gene, CDR1 is LGHNA and CDR2 is YSLEER. The ends were cut back, 4 bases at V and 3 bases at J, with 16 bases in the middle. The CDR3 loop is CASSLSRTAHYEQYF. The CDR3 DNA is TGCGCCAGCAGCCTCTCTAGGACGGCCCACTACGAGCAGTACTTC.

In this sample, this clone turned up a few times. The chain carries TRBV19 and TRBJ1-1; no firm D call. V was shortened by 7 bases and J by 5 bases, with 11 bases between the two germline ends. The germline CDR1 and CDR2 sequences are LNHDA and SQIVND (reference sequence). This CDR3 spans 12 amino acids. CDR3 sequence: CASNLPGTEAFF. CDR3 coding DNA: TGTGCCAGTAACCTTCCGGGGACTGAAGCTTTCTTT.

The chain couples TRBV15 to TRBJ2-1; D could derive from TRBD1 or TRBD2 (6 bases each). This CDR3 region has 16 residues. CDR1 is LNHNV, CDR2 YYDKDF, per germline (reference sequence). V lost 0 bases, J lost 8 bases, and 17 bases lay in between. CDR3 bases: TGTGCCACCAGCAGAGATCCAGGGGACTGGCTGCATGAGCAGTTCTTC. Residues: CATSRDPGDWLHEQFF.

The chain links TRBV28 to TRBJ2-3, with 8 bases identical to TRBD1. Germline V CDR1 and CDR2: MDHEN, SYDVKM. The CDR3 extends over 17 amino acids. V lost 5 bases and J lost 2; bases outside the gene matches: 12. The CDR3 region is CASSPGQGGRNTDTQYF. The CDR3 DNA sequence: TGTGCCAGCAGTCCCGGACAGGGAGGTAGAAACACAGATACGCAGTATTTT. The full variable domain, its missing parts supplied by reference TRBV28 and TRBJ2-3, is DVKVTQSSRYLVKRTGEKVFLECVQDMDHENMFWYRQDPGLGLRLIYFSYDVKMKEKGDIPEGYSVSREKKERFSLILESASTNQTSMYLCASSPGQGGRNTDTQYFGPGTRLTVL.

This rearrangement joins TRBV4-1 to TRBJ1-1, with no clear D. CDR1 and CDR2 (germline): MGHRA, YSYEKL. Trimming shortened V by 4 bases and J by 2 bases, and 11 bases separated the two germline ends. The CDR3 consists of 14 residues. CDR3 loop: CASSPPGFNTEAFF. CDR3 DNA: TGCGCCAGCAGCCCCCCAGGCTTTAACACTGAAGCTTTCTTT.

The chain uses TRBV7-9 and TRBJ2-6; maybe TRBD2 (6 bases). There are 19 residues in the CDR3. Germline CDR1 is SEHNR and CDR2 is FQNEAQ (reference sequence). Trimming removed 2 bases at V and 1 base at J, with 18 bases between. The CDR3 region is CASSLLDVWEESGANVLTF. For the CDR3, the DNA is TGTGCCAGCAGCTTACTCGATGTCTGGGAGGAATCTGGGGCCAACGTCCTGACTTTC.

The rearrangement uses TRBV28 and TRBJ1-4; 8 bases agree with TRBD1. Trimming cost V 5 bases and J 8 bases; bases outside gene matches: 10. There are 15 residues in the CDR3. The germline V gene encodes CDR1 MDHEN and CDR2 SYDVKM. In DNA form, the CDR3 reads TGTGCCAGCAGTCTTATTACAGGGGGTCGCGAAAAACTGTTTTTT. Residues: CASSLITGGREKLFF.